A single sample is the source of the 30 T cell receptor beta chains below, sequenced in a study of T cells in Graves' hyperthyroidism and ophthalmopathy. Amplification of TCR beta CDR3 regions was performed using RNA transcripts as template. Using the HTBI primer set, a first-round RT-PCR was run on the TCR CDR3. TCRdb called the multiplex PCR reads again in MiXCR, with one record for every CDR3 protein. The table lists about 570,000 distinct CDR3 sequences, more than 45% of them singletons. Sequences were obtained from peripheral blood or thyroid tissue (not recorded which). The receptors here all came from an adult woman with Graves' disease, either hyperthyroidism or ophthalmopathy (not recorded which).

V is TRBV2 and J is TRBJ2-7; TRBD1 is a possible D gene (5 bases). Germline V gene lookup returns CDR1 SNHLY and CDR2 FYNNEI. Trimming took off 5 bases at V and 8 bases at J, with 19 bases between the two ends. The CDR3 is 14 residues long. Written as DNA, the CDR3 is TGTGCCAGCAGTCCTGACAGTGGGCAATACAAGCAGTACTTC. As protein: CASSPDSGQYKQYF.

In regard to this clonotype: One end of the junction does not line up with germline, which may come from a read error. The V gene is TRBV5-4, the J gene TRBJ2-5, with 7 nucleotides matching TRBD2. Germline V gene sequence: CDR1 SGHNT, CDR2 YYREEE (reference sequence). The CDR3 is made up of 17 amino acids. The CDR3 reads CAGSPWMGGSPQETQYF. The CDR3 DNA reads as TGTGCCGGCAGCCCCTGGATGGGCGGGAGCCCCCAAGAGACCCAGTACTTC.

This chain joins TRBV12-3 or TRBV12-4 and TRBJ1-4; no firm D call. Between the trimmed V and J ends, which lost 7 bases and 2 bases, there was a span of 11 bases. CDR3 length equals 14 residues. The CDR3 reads CASTHSGTNEKLFF. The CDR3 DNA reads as TGTGCCAGCACCCATAGTGGGACTAATGAAAAACTGTTTTTT.

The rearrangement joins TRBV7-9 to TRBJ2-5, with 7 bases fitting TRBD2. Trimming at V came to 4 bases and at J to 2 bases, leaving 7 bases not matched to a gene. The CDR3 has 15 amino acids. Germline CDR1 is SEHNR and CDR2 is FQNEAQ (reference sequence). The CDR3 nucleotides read TGTGCCAGCAGCTCTTCATCTAGCGGTCAAGAGACCCAGTACTTC. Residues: CASSSSSSGQETQYF.

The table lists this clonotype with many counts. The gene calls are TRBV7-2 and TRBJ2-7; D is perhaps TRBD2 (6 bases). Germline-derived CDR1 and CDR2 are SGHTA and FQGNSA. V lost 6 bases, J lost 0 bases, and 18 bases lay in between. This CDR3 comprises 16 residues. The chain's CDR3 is CASREGKSGDSYEQYF. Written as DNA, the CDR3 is TGTGCCAGCAGGGAGGGGAAGAGCGGAGACTCCTACGAGCAGTACTTC.

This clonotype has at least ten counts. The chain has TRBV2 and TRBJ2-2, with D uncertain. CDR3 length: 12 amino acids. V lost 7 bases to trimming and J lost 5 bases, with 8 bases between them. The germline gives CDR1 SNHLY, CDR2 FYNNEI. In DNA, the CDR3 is TGTGCCAGCATGGTGGGAACCGGGGAGCTGTTTTTT. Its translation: CASMVGTGELFF.

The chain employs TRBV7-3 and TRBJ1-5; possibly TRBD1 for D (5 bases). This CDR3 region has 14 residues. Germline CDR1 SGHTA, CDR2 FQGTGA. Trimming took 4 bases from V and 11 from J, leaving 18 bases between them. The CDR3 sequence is CASSSTGPRETQHF. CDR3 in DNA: TGTGCCAGCAGCTCTACGGGACCTCGGGAGACCCAGCATTTT.

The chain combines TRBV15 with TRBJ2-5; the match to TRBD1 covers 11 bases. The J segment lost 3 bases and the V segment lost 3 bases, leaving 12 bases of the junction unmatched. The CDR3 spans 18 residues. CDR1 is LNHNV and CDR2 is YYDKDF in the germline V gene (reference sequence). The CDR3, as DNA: TGTGCCACCAGCAGCCGACCCGCCCGGACAGGGGGCGAAGAGACCCAGTACTTC. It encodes CATSSRPARTGGEETQYF.

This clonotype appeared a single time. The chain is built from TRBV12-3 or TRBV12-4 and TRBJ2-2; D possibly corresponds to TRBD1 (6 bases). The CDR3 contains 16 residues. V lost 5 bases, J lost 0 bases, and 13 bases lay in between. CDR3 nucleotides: TGTGCCAGCAGTCTTAATTGGGACACGAACACCGGGGAGCTGTTTTTT. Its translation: CASSLNWDTNTGELFF.

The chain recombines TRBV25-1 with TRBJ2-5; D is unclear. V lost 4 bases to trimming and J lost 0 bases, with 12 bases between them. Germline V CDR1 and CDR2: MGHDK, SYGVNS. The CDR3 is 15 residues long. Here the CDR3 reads CASSARDLYQETQYF. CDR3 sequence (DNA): TGTGCCAGCAGTGCTAGAGATCTATACCAAGAGACCCAGTACTTC.

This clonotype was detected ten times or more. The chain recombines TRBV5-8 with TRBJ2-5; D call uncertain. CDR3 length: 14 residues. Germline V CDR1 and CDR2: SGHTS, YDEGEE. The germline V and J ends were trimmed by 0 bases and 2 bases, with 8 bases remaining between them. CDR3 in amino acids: CASSLGRLQETQYF. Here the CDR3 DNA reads TGTGCCAGCAGCTTGGGGCGGTTGCAAGAGACCCAGTACTTC.

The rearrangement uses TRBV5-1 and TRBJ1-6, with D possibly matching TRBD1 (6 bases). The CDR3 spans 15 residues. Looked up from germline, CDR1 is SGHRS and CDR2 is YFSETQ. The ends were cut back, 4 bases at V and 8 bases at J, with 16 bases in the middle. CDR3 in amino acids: CASSAGAHRDSPLHF. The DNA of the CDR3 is TGCGCCAGCAGCGCAGGGGCCCACCGGGATTCACCCCTCCACTTT.

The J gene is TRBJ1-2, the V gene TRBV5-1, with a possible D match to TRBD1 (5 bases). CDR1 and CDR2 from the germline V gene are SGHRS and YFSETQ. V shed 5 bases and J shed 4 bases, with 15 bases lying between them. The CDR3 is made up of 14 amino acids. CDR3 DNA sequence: TGCGCCAGCAGAAGGGGCCTAGGGGCCTATGGCTACACCTTC. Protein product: CASRRGLGAYGYTF.

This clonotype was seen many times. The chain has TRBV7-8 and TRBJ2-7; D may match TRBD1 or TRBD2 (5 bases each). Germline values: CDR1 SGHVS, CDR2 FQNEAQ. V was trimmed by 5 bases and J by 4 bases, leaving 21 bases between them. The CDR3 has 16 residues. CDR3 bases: TGTGCCAGCAGCGGGGATTCTAGGGGAGTAACATACGAGCAGTACTTC. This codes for CASSGDSRGVTYEQYF.

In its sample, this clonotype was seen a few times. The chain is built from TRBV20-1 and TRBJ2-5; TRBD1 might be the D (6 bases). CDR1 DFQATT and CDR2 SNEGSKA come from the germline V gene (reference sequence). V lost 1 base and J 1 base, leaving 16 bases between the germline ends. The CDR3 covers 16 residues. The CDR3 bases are TGCAGTGCTAGAGTTGTTGCCGGGACACTCCAAGAGACCCAGTACTTC. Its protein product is CSARVVAGTLQETQYF.

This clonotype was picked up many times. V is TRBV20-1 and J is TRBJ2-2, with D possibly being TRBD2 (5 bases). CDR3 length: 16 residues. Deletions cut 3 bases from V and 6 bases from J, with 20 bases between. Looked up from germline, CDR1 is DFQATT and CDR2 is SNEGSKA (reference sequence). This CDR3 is CSASRGPGRFAGELFF. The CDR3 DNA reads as TGCAGTGCTAGTCGAGGCCCGGGAAGGTTTGCCGGGGAGCTGTTTTTT.

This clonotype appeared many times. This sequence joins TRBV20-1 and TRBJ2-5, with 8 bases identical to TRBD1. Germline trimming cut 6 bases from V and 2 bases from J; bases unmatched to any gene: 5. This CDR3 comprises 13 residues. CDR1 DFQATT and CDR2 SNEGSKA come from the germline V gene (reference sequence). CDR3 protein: CSASRGLQETQYF. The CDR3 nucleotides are TGCAGTGCATCCAGGGGGCTTCAAGAGACCCAGTACTTC.

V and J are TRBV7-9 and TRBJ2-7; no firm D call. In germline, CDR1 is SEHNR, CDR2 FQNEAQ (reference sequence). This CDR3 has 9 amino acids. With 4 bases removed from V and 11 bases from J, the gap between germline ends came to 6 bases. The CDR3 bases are TGTGCCAGCAGCTCAAGCGAGTACTTC. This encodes CASSSSEYF.

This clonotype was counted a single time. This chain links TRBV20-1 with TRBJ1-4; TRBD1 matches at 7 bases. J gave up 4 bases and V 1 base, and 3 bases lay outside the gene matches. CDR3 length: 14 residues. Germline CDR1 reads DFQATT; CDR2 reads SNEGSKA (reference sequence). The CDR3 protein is CSARAQGINEKLFF. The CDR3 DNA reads TGCAGTGCTAGAGCACAGGGGATTAATGAAAAACTGTTTTTT.

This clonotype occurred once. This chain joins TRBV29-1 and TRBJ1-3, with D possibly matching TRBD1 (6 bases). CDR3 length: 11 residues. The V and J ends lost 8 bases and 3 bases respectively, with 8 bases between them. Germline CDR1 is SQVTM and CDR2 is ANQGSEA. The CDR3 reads CSSQGGNTIYF. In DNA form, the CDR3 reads TGCAGCTCACAGGGTGGAAACACCATATATTTT.

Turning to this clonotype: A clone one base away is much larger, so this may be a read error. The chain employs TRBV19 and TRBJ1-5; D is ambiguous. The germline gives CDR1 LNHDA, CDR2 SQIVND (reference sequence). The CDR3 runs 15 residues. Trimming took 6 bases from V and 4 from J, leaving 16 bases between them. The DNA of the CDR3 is TGTGCCAGTAGCGCCTTGATAGCCAGAAATCAGCCCCAGCATTTT. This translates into CASSALIARNQPQHF.

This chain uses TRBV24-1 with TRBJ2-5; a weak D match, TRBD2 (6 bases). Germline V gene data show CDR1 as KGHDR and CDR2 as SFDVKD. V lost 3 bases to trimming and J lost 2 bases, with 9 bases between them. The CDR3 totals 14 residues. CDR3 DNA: TGTGCCACCAGTGATCGGGACTGGCAAGAGACCCAGTACTTC. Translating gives CATSDRDWQETQYF.

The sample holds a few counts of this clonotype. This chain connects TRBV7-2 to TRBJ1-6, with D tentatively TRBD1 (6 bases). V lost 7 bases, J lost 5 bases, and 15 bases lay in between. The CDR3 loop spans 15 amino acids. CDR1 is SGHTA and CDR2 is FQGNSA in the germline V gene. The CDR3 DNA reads TGTGCCAGCAAGCGAGACAGGCTCAATAATTCACCCCTCCACTTT. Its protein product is CASKRDRLNNSPLHF.

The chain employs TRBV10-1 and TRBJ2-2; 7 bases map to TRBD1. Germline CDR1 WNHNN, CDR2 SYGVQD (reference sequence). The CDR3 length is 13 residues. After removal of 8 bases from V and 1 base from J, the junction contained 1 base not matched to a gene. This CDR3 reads CASGDRNTGELFF. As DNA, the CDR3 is TGCGCCAGCGGGGACAGGAACACCGGGGAGCTGTTTTTT.

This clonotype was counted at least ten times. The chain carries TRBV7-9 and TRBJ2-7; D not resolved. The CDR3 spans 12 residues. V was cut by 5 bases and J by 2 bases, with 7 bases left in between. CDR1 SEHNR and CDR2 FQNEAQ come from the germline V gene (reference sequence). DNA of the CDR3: TGTGCCAGCAGCCCAGCCGCCTACGAGCAGTACTTC. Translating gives CASSPAAYEQYF.

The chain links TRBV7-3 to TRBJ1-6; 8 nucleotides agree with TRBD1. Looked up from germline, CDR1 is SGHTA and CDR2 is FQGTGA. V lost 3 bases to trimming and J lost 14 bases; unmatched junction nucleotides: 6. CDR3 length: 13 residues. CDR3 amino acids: CASSLRQGSTLHF. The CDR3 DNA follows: TGTGCCAGCAGCTTGCGACAGGGGTCAACCCTCCACTTT. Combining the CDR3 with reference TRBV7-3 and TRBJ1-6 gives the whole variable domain GAGVSQTPSNKVTEKGKYVELRCDPISGHTALYWYRQSLGQGPEFLIYFQGTGAADDSGLPNDRFFAVRPEGSVSTLKIQRTERGDSAVYLCASSLRQGSTLHFGNGTRLTVT.

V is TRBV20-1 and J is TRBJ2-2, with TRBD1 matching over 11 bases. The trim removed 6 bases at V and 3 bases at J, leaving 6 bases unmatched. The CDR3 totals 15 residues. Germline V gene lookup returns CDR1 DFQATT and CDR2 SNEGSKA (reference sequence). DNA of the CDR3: TGCAGTGCCACTAAGGGACAGGGGGACACCGGGGAGCTGTTTTTT. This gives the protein CSATKGQGDTGELFF.

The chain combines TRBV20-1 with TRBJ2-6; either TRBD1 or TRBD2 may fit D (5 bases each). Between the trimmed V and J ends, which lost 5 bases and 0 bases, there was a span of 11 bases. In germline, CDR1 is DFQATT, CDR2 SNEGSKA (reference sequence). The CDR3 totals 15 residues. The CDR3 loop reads CSASGPVSGANVLTF. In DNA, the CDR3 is TGCAGTGCTTCGGGACCGGTCTCTGGGGCCAACGTCCTGACTTTC.

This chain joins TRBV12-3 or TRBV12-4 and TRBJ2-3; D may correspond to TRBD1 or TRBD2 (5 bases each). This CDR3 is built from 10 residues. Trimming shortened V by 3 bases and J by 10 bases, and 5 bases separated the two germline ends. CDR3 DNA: TGTGCCAGCAGTTTGGGACCGCAGTATTTT. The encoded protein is CASSLGPQYF.

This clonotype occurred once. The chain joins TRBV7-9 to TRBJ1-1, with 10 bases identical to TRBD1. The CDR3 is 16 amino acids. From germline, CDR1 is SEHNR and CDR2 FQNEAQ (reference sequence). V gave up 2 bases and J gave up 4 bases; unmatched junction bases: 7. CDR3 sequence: CASSLSTGQGITEAFF. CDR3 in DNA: TGTGCCAGCAGCTTAAGCACGGGACAGGGGATCACTGAAGCTTTCTTT.